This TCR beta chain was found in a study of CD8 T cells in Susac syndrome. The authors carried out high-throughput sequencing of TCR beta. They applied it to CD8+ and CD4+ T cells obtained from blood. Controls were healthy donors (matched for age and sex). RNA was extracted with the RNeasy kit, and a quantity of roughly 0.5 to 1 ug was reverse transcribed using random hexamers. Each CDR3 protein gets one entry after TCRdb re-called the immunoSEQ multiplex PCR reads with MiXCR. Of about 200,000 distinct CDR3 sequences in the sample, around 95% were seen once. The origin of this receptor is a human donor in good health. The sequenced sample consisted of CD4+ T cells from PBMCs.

Here the CDR3 reads CASRREGDYGETQYF. CDR3 nucleotides: TGTGCCAGCAGAAGAGAAGGGGATTATGGAGAGACCCAGTACTTC. The V and J genes are TRBV5-4 and TRBJ2-5; tentative D call: TRBD1 (5 bases). V lost 5 bases and J lost 4, with 18 bases in between. The CDR3 is 15 amino acids. Looked up from germline, CDR1 is SGHNT and CDR2 is YYREEE (reference sequence).